The entry below gives a single T cell receptor beta chain sequence along with its context. It lacks a known antigen. There are no base qualities to consult, and no much larger clone falls within one base. The sample comes from a study of blood T cells in healthy people across ages (dated by TCRdb to between 2014 and 2017). At the level of the whole study: In model experiments, template switching captured roughly one uniquely barcoded TCR beta cDNA molecule for every two T cells. For two donors (one aged 18 to 29 and one aged 80 or older), the study analyzed two additional independent replicas of 1 million unique cDNA reads from the same blood draw. Using deep sequencing normalized with unique cDNA molecular identifiers, the study measured how TCR beta repertoire diversity changes with age. The donors were divided into four age groups: young (average around 15 years), middle-aged (over 35), aged (about 56) and long-lived (around 80). To avoid experimental bias, donors of different ages were distributed randomly across sequencing lanes.

Here is what the overall study found, with its caveats: A strong correlation was found between observed TCR beta diversity and the percentage of naive T cells measured by flow cytometry. Since profiling was done on bulk unsorted PBMCs, naive and antigen-experienced compartments could not be conclusively compared. Compared with the aged group, the long-lived group had more naive CD4+ T cells, fewer expanded clones and increased TCR diversity, a pattern suggesting age selection. The CMV infection status of donors was not known, potentially confounding age-related changes in expanded clonotypes. Estimates of total diversity based on one million sequenced T cells were regarded as lower bounds and as underestimates. Observed TCR beta diversity per million T cells fell roughly linearly with age, and a significant reduction was already apparent by age about 43.

Systemically healthy Caucasian individuals from Russia, around 39 in total and aged about 6 to 100 years, were included as donors. Around 9.9 milliliters of peripheral blood were collected from each donor into EDTA-treated Vacutainer tubes. Ficoll-Paque density-gradient centrifugation was used to isolate PBMCs, with at least 7 million obtained per sample. Trizol reagent was used to extract total RNA from the PBMCs, yielding at least 5.5 micrograms per sample. For every donor, flow cytometry on a PBMC aliquot measured the percentage of naive CD45RAhigh/CD27high T cells. To prepare the library, 5' RACE was applied. TCRdb lists the instrument as Illumina HiSeq 2500. A second PCR of about 6 to 12 cycles was run with a J-beta primer mix and a sample-barcoded 5' primer. A template-switch 5' adaptor carrying 12 random nucleotides introduced a unique molecular identifier onto each TCR beta cDNA molecule. Each sample yielded at least 3 million CDR3-containing paired-end reads. The Mint cDNA synthesis kit, primed by a TRBC-specific oligonucleotide, was used to synthesize first-strand cDNA from all RNA. Following uracil-DNA glycosylase treatment, all cDNA underwent a first 18-cycle PCR with the universal primers M1SS and BC2_uni_R. As for the original processing: Each sample was normalized by randomly selecting 1 million high-quality reads, each carrying a distinct molecular identifier. Instead of being binned into consensus sequences, reads with shared molecular identifiers were discarded. MiTCR, set to a Q25 quality threshold and the strictest error-elimination algorithm, was used for CDR3 identification, clonotype clustering and error correction. A nonparametric unseen species model with Euler transformation was used to estimate lower-bound total TCR beta diversity. TCRdb ran its own pipeline on the public reads, namely fastp trimming at Q25 and MiXCR clone calling, and kept in-frame beta chains. Each entry is one CDR3 protein sequence, shown with its most common DNA and genes. TCRdb, not the authors, supplied the V and J calls. The sample data list 700,000 or so distinct CDR3 sequences, and 20% to 25% of these were observed just once. Less than 25% of the sample comes from the top ten.

Sequencing was done on a sample of blood. The sequence was collected from a man between 65 and 85 years old in good health.

The CDR3 region: CASSLWTSTDTQYF. The DNA is TGCGCCAGCAGCCTCTGGACAAGCACAGATACGCAGTATTTT. The chain is assembled from TRBV5-1 and TRBJ2-3; perhaps TRBD1 is the D gene, with 5 bases matching. V is pared back by 4 bases and J by 0 bases, with 9 bases lying between the germline termini. The germline V gene encodes CDR1 SGHRS and CDR2 YFSETQ. The CDR3 covers 14 residues, taking in both the cysteine and the phenylalanine. Kept here is only the CDR3 DNA, which spans 42 bases and is read in frame from base 1.